These T cell receptor beta chains were read from a single sample in a study of Ad26.COV2.S vaccination and SARS-CoV-2 variants. The data were produced by immunoSEQ multiplex PCR, yet TCRdb's version contains in-frame clones alone and is incomplete. The sample consists of approximately 410,000 clones, around 92% of them appearing once. Sample: peripheral blood, taken in a trial of Ad26.COV2.S vaccine versus placebo. The receptors were gathered from a person between 18 and 60 years old who received the Ad26.COV2.S COVID-19 vaccine or a placebo. Each CDR3 is given with its conserved first and last residue. A D gene is named only where the DNA matches it firmly. Size is stated for part of the rows, as once, few or many counts, or as a class when the clone is expanded.

D | J | V | size | DNA | CDR3
- | TRBJ1-6 | TRBV25-1 | few | TGTGCCAGCAGTGAAGCTTCGGCAGGGGATTCACCCCTCCACTTT | CASSEASAGDSPLHF
- | TRBJ2-7 | TRBV13 | - | TGTGCCAGCAGCTCCTCCCGCAGGAGGTATCCCCGATCCTACGAGCAGTACTTC | CASSSSRRRYPRSYEQYF
- | TRBJ1-2 | TRBV5-1 | once | TGCGCCAGCAGCTTGCCTGGACGGTTCTATGGCTACACCTTC | CASSLPGRFYGYTF
TRBD1 | TRBJ2-5 | TRBV5-4 | - | TGTGCCAGCAGCTTGGCAGGGGGTGGGGAGACCCAGTACTTC | CASSLAGGGETQYF
- | TRBJ2-2 | TRBV27 | - | TGTGCCAGCAGGTCGGGCACCGGGGAGCTGTTTTTT | CASRSGTGELFF
- | TRBJ2-7 | TRBV6-2/TRBV6-3 | - | TGTGCCAGCAGTTACGAGGAACGATTCTACGAGCAGTACTTC | CASSYEERFYEQYF
TRBD1 | TRBJ1-6 | TRBV6-2/TRBV6-3 | - | TGTGCCAGCAGTTTCGGGACAGGGAGTCCACCCCTCCACTTT | CASSFGTGSPPLHF
- | TRBJ1-3 | TRBV19 | - | TGTGCCAGTAGTATGACGGCTTGGGACTCTGGAAACACCATATATTTT | CASSMTAWDSGNTIYF
TRBD1 | TRBJ1-4 | TRBV7-8 | - | TGTGCCAGCAGCCAAGACAGGGGAGGGAAACTGTTTTTT | CASSQDRGGKLFF
TRBD1 | TRBJ1-1 | TRBV7-2 | - | TGTGCCAGCAGAGACAGGGGCGCAGGGAAGTCTGAAGCTTTCTTT | CASRDRGAGKSEAFF
- | TRBJ2-3 | TRBV27 | - | TGTGCCAGCAGTGGGGCGTGGGGCCGCACAGATACGCAGTATTTT | CASSGAWGRTDTQYF
TRBD1 | TRBJ1-4 | TRBV29-1 | - | TGCAGCGTCGCCCGGACAGGGGGCTTTGGTGAAAAACTGTTTTTT | CSVARTGGFGEKLFF
- | TRBJ2-3 | TRBV27 | - | TGTGCCAGCAGAGATGGGACTTTTAGCACAGATACGCAGTATTTT | CASRDGTFSTDTQYF
- | TRBJ2-7 | TRBV7-9 | - | TGTGCCAGCAGCTTAGCGGGACTTTCTAAGGGATGGGAGCAGTACTTC | CASSLAGLSKGWEQYF
- | TRBJ2-5 | TRBV2 | once | TGTGCCAGCAGTCGGGGCGTGGGAGAGACCCAGTACTTC | CASSRGVGETQYF
- | TRBJ2-2 | TRBV10-2 | - | TGCGCCAGCGCATCGGACACCGGGGAGCTGTTTTTT | CASASDTGELFF
TRBD2 | TRBJ2-3 | TRBV6-4 | - | TGTGCCAGCATCATTCCGGGAGGAAGTACAGATACGCAGTATTTT | CASIIPGGSTDTQYF